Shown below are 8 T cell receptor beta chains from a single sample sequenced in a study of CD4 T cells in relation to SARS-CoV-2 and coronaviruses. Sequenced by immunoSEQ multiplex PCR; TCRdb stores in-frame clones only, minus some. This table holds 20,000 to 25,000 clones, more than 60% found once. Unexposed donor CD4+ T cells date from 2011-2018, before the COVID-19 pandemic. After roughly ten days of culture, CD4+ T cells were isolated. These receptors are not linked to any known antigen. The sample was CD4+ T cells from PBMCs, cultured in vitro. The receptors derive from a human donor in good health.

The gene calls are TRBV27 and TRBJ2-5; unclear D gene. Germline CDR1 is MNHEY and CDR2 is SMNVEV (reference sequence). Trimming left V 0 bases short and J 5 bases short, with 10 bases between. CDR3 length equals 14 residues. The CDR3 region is CASSLSFLGETQYF. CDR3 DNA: TGTGCCAGCAGTTTATCTTTCCTTGGGGAGACCCAGTACTTC.

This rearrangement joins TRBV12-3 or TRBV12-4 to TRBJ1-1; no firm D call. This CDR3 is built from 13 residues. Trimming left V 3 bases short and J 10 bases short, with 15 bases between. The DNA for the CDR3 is TGTGCCAGCAGTTTCGTGGCTGGGGATGTAGCTTTCTTT. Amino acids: CASSFVAGDVAFF.

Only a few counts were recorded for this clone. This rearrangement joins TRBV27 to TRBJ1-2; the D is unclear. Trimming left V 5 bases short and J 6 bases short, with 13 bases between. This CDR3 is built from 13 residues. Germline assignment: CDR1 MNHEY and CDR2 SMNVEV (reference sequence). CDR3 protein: CASSPFGSDGYTF. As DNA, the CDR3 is TGTGCCAGCAGTCCCTTCGGGTCGGATGGCTACACCTTC.

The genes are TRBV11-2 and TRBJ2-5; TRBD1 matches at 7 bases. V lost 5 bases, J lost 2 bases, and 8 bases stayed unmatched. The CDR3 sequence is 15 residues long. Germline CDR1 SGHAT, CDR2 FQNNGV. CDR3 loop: CASSPQGRPQETQYF. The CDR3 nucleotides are TGTGCCAGCAGCCCACAGGGGCGTCCTCAAGAGACCCAGTACTTC.

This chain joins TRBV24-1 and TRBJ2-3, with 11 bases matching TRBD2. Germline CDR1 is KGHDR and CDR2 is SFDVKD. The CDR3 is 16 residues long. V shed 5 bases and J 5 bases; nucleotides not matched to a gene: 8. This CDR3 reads CATSALLAGAGDTQYF. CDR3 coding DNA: TGTGCCACCAGTGCCCTACTAGCGGGAGCGGGAGATACGCAGTATTTT.

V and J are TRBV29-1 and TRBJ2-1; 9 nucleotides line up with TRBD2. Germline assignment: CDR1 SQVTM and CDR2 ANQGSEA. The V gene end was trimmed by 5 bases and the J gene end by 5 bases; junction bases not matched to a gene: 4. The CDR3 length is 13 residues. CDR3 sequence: CSVHSGSNNEQFF. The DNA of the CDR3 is TGCAGCGTTCATAGCGGGAGTAACAATGAGCAGTTCTTC.

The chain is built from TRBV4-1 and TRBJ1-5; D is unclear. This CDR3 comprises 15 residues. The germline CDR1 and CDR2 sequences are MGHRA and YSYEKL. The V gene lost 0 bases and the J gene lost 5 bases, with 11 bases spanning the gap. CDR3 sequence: CASSQDSTVYQPQHF. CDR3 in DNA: TGCGCCAGCAGCCAAGATTCTACAGTATATCAGCCCCAGCATTTT.

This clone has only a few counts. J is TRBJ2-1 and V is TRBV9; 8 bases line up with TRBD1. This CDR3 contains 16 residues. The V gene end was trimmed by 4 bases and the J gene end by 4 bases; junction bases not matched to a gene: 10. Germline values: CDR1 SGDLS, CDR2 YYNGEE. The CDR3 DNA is TGTGCCAGCAGCACAGGGAGCAGGGGGCGATACAATGAGCAGTTCTTC. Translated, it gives CASSTGSRGRYNEQFF.